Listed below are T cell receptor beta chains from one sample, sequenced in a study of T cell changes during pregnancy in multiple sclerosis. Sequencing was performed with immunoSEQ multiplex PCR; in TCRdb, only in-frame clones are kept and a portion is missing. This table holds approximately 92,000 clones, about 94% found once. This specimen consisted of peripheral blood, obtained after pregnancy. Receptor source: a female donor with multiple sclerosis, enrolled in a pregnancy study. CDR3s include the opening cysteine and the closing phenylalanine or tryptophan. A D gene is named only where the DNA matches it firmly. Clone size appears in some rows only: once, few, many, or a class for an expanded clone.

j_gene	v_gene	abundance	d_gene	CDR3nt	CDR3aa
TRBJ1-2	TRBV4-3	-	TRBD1	TGCGCCAGCAGCCAAGGTGGCGGGACAGCGACCTTC	CASSQGGGTATF
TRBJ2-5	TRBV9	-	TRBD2	TGTGCCAGCCCCGCCCGACTAGCGGGAGAAGGGAAAAAAGAGACCCAGTACTTC	CASPARLAGEGKKETQYF
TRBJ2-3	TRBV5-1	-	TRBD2	TGCGCCAGCAGCTTGTTGGCTAGCGGGAGATCAGATACGCAGTATTTT	CASSLLASGRSDTQYF
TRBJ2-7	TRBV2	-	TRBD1	TGTGCCAGCAGCGGGACAGGGGGCATCAACGAGCAGTACTTC	CASSGTGGINEQYF
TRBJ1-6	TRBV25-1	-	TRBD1	TGTGCCAGCAGTGAACTACCCCTGGGGACAGAATATAATTCACCCCTCCACTTT	CASSELPLGTEYNSPLHF
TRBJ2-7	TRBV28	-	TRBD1	TGTGCCAGCAGCTCTGGACAGGGTCTCTACGAGCAGTACTTC	CASSSGQGLYEQYF
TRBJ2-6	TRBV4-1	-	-	TGCGCCAGCAGCCAAGAACCAGGGGTCAACGTCCTGACTTTC	CASSQEPGVNVLTF
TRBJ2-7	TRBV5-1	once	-	TGCGCCAGCAGCCCCGGACTTGAAAACGAGCAGTACTTC	CASSPGLENEQYF
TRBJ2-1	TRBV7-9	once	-	TGTGCCAGCAGCCTGCAGGGAGGGGGTACATTCAATGAGCAGTTCTTC	CASSLQGGGTFNEQFF
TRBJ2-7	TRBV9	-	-	TGTGCCAGCAGCGCCCAACCTTCAGGGGAGCAGTACTTC	CASSAQPSGEQYF
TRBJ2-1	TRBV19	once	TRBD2	TGTGCCAGTAGTATAGCGACGGCTTGGCTAGCGGGAAACAATGAGCAGTTCTTC	CASSIATAWLAGNNEQFF
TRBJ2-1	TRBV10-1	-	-	TGCGCCAGCAGTCCGACCGCGGGTTACAATGAGCAGTTCTTC	CASSPTAGYNEQFF
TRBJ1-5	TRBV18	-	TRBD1	TGTGCCAGCTCACCCAACAGGGGGCCTCAGCCCCAGCATTTT	CASSPNRGPQPQHF
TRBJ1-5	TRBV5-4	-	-	TGTGCCAGCAGCTTGGCAGGGGGCAATCAGCCCCAGCATTTT	CASSLAGGNQPQHF
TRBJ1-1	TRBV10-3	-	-	TGTGCCATCAGTGAGGGCAACACTGAAGCTTTCTTT	CAISEGNTEAFF
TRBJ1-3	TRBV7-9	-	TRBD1	TGTGCCAGCAGCTCAGTTACCGGGACAGTCTTAACTGGAAACACCATATATTTT	CASSSVTGTVLTGNTIYF
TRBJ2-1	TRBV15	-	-	TGTGCCACCAGCAGAGATCTATCACTAACCTACAATGAGCAGTTCTTC	CATSRDLSLTYNEQFF
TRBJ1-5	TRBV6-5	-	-	TGTGCCAGCAGCCCGGACAGTTATAGCAATCAGCCCCAGCATTTT	CASSPDSYSNQPQHF
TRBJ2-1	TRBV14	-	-	TGTGCCAGCAGCCCGGGACAACTCAATGAGCAGTTCTTC	CASSPGQLNEQFF
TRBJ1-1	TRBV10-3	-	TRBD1	TGTGCCATCAGTGATGCGTACCCTCACCCAGGGGGCGGGGAAGCTTTCTTT	CAISDAYPHPGGGEAFF
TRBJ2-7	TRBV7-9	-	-	TGTGCCAGCAGCCCACCATGGCGGTCCTACGAGCAGTACTTC	CASSPPWRSYEQYF
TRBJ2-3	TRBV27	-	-	TGTGCCAGCAGTCCGTACTTCGCATCCGGAGATACGCAGTATTTT	CASSPYFASGDTQYF
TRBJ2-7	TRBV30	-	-	TGTGCCTGGAGCCCCGGGATCCTATCCTACGAGCAGTACTTC	CAWSPGILSYEQYF